This T cell receptor beta chain is from a study of T-cell reconstitution after alpha-beta-depleted transplantation in children (dated by TCRdb to the mid-2010s). For the study in its entirety: Using TCR repertoire profiling, the study quantitatively followed how T-cell immune reconstitution unfolded in children after TCRalphabeta/CD19-depleted allogeneic hematopoietic cell transplantation.

Measured from the cysteine to the phenylalanine, the CDR3 is 15 residues long. The sequence is cut down to CDR3 DNA, 45 bases in frame from base 1. In the germline V gene (reference sequence), CDR1 corresponds to GTSNPN and CDR2 to SVGIG. Between the V and J ends, shortened by 0 bases and 3 bases respectively, the junction contains 14 bases. Library construction relied on PCR. The instrument given in TCRdb is Illumina HiSeq 2500. Molecular barcoding was employed in the preparation of TCR libraries, with unique molecular identifiers being used to normalize TCRbeta repertoire quantification. TCRdb took the public reads, trimmed them with fastp at Q25, ran MiXCR for clone calling and kept in-frame beta chains. Duplicate CDR3 protein sequences are folded into a single record with the most common DNA and genes. The sample includes roughly 500,000 distinct CDR3 sequences, with 30% to 35% observed a single time. About 2.3% of the sample is in the top ten clones.

Worth noting for this clonotype: The clone's antigen remains unknown. Base qualities are not at hand, and no much larger clone is one base apart.

The TCR sequence derives from a human donor who donated a stem cell graft to a child with aplastic anemia. The chain is encoded by TRBV30 joined to TRBJ1-1, with the D segment identity uncertain. Sequencing used PBMCs from the stem cell graft donor, obtained from the stem cell graft. The CDR3 region reads CAWSVGIPRDTEAFF. In nucleotides, the sequence is TGTGCCTGGAGTGTAGGGATCCCCCGGGACACTGAAGCTTTCTTT.